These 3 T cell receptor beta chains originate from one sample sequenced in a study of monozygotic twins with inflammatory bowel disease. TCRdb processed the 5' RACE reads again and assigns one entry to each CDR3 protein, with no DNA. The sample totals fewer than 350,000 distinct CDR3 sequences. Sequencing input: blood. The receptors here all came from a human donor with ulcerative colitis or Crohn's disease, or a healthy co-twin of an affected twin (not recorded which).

The CDR3 protein is CASSLDWPQGETQYF. The rearrangement uses TRBV5-6 and TRBJ2-5; TCRdb names TRBD1, which stays unverified in the absence of DNA. CDR3 size: 15 residues. Germline CDR1 reads SGHDT; CDR2 reads YYEEEE.

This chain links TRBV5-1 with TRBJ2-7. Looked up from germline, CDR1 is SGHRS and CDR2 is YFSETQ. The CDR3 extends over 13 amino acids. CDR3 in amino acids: CASSPLASCEQYF.

The CDR3 protein is CASSQTIQETQYF. The chain links TRBV7-2 to TRBJ2-5; the TCRdb call, TRBD2, lacks DNA for checking. The length of the CDR3 is 13 residues. The germline V gene encodes CDR1 SGHTA and CDR2 FQGNSA. The variable domain in full, with the rest retrieved from reference TRBV7-2 and TRBJ2-5, is GAGVSQSPSNKVTEKGKDVELRCDPISGHTALYWYRQSLGQGLEFLIYFQGNSAPDKSGLPSDRFSAERTGGSVSTLTIQRTQQEDSAVYLCASSQTIQETQYFGPGTRLLVL.